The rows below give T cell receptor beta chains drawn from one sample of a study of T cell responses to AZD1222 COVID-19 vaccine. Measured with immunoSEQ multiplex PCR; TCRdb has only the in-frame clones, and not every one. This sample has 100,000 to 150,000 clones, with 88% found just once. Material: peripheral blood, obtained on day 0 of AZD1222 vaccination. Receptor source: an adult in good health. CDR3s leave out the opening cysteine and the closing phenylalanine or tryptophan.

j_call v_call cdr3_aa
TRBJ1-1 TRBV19 ASSEGRGTEAF
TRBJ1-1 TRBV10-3 AISGDRAGELSGNTEAF
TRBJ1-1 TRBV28 ASTYQGSRTEAF
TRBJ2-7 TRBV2 ASSDPGLAGEEQY
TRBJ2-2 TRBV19 ASRSAGSGNSFTNTGELF
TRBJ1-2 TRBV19 ASTPFRLDRVRYGYT
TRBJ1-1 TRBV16 ASSQVFSVNTEAF
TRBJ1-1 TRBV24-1 ATSDLDRNTEAF
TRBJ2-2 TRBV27 ASSPSGRWSGELF
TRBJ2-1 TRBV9 ASSKQLSSYNEQF
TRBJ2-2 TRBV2 ASSEAPSNTGELF
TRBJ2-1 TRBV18 ASSPGQGLSNEQF
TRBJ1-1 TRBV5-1 ASSLQPETENTEAF
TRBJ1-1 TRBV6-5 ASSYSRRNTEAF
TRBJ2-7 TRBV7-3 ASSSSTDEQY
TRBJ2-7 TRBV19 ASSKVGSYEQY
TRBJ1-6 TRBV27 ASSLDRGTYNSPLH
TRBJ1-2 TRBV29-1 SVDGHRANYGYT
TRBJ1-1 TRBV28 ASSLPGQKNTEAF
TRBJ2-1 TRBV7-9 ASSPGTSGGPEQF
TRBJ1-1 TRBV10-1 ARGAENTEAF
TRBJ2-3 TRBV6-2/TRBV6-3 ASSYSGDTQY
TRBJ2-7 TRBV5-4 ASSPAGTGVDYEQY
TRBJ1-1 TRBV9 ASSPTDMNTEAF
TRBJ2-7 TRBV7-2 ASSLVVDRGYEQY
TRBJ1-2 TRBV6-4 ASIPRGYGYT
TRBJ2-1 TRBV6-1 ASSEAWERGLAHYNEQF
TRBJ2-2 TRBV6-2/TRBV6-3 ASSPVGAGWRGNTGELF
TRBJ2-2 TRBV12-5 ASGLSRTGTGELF
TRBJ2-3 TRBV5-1 ASSLAGLGGTDTQY
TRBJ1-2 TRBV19 ASRNPGAGGQRGYT
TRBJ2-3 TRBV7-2 ASSFTPTGYSTDTQY
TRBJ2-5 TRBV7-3 ASSPSGMQETQY
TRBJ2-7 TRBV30 AWSVGYEQY
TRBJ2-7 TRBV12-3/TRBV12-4 ASSQEGYEQY
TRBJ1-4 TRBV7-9 ASSRDSIEKLF
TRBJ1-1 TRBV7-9 ASTRPGQGWTEAF
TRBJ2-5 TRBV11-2 ASSLRTGLQETQY
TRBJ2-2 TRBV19 ASSRVTGSYTGELF
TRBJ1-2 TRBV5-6 ASSPTENYGYT
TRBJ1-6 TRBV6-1 ASSEGIRSPLH
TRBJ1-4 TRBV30 AWSEEKLF
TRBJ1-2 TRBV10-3 AISESAGGGYGYT
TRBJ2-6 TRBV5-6 ASSWDRDRDSGANVLT
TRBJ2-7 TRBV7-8 ASSETSGRRYEQY
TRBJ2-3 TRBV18 ASSPGTSVDTQY
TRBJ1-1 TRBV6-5 ASSYSTAQKAF
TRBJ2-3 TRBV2 ASPRGGQDTDTQY
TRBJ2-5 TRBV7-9 ATRGVGETQY
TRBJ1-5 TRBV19 ASALGSNQPQH
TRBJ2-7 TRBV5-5 ASSLATSGGLYEQY
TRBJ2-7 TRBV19 ASSIKTGGVTS
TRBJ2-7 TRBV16 ASSQSPSGIVNEQY